This T cell receptor (beta chain) was sequenced for a study of blood T cell repertoires in COVID-19. Overall study context: PBMCs, B-cell-depleted T cells, or T cells were the source of the cDNA or gDNA that made up the material.

The assay was immunoSEQ multiplex PCR, and TCRdb's table has in-frame clones only and misses some. The table shows approximately 200,000 clones, with approximately 82% occurring only once. Sequencing input: peripheral blood. The receptor was isolated from a human donor with acute or convalescent COVID-19. The donor label of this sample is uncertain.

The CDR3 nucleotides read TGTGCCAGCAGCCCACGGGGACAGTATAATTCACCCCTCCACTTT. It encodes CASSPRGQYNSPLHF. The chain joins TRBV3-1 (or the pseudogene TRBV3-2) to TRBJ1-6, with TRBD1 matching over 7 bases. CDR3 length equals 15 residues. Germline V gene sequence: CDR1 LGHDT, CDR2 YNNKEL (reference sequence). The V and J ends lost 4 bases and 4 bases, in that order; junction bases with no gene match: 4.